This record covers a single T cell receptor beta chain. Its antigen is not known. This record belongs to a study of graft-versus-host responses after intestinal transplantation. Germline trimming cut 3 bases from V and 2 bases from J; bases unmatched to any gene: 3. CDR1 GTSNPN and CDR2 SVGIG come from the germline V gene (reference sequence). CDR3 length equals 15 residues. TCRdb's copy holds only in-frame clones and misses some; the assay was immunoSEQ multiplex PCR. The data contain 81,000 or so clones, about 93% of them seen just once; the ten biggest clones take up about 1.1%. The TCR originated in a human donor who was the organ donor for an intestinal transplant. The J gene is TRBJ2-5, the V gene TRBV30, with TRBD2 matching 13 bases. The sample in question was unstimulated CD8+ T cells sorted from spleen or lymph node cells, obtained before transplant. This CDR3 reads CAWRGLAGLQETQYF. DNA for the CDR3: TGTGCCTGGAGGGGACTAGCGGGGTTGCAAGAGACCCAGTACTTC. The whole variable domain, filled in from reference TRBV30 and TRBJ2-5, reads SQTIHQWPATLVQPVGSPLSLECTVEGTSNPNLYWYRQAAGRGLQLLFYSVGIGQISSEVPQNLSASRPQDRQFILSSKKLLLSDSGFYLCAWRGLAGLQETQYFGPGTRLLVL.